This T cell receptor (beta chain) stems from a study of blood T cell repertoires in COVID-19. Turning to the study itself: Sample material is recorded as cDNA or gDNA derived from T cells, B-cell-depleted T cells, or PBMCs.

Germline lookup yields CDR1 SGHTA and CDR2 FQGTGA. There are 14 residues in the CDR3. The V segment lost 5 bases and the J segment 9 bases; nucleotides outside the gene matches: 3. In the source study's methods: Researchers report that nucleated cell counts were estimated from reference gene primer amplification. Repertoires were generated with immunoSEQ multiplex PCR, while TCRdb's copy carries only in-frame clones and drops some. The DNA gave D and trimming, while V, J and clone size come from that table. The data contain fewer than 200,000 clones, about 85% of them seen just once; the ten biggest clones take up 7.5% to 8.5%.

The clonotype originates from a woman aged 55-70 years with COVID-19, enrolled during active disease. Material for sequencing was peripheral blood. The chain carries TRBV7-3 and TRBJ2-1, with TRBD2 matching 14 bases. CDR3 loop: CASSAGLAGGEQFF. CDR3 sequence (DNA): TGTGCCAGCAGCGCCGGACTAGCGGGGGGTGAGCAGTTCTTC.